Shown below are 32 T cell receptor beta chains from a single sample sequenced in a study of technical replicates of blood from a few donors. Assay used: immunoSEQ multiplex PCR; TCRdb lists only in-frame clones, some missing. The table shows 40,000 to 60,000 clones, with about 90% occurring only once. The sample consisted of PBMCs. The receptors stem from a human donor in good health. Some clones in this sample may be carry-over from other donors' samples.

The chain carries TRBV29-1 and TRBJ2-7; D is possibly TRBD2 (7 bases). This CDR3 spans 13 amino acids. V lost 7 bases and J lost 5, with 18 bases in between. Germline V gene sequence: CDR1 SQVTM, CDR2 ANQGSEA. The DNA of the CDR3 is TGCAGCGCCGAAGGGGGGGAACGGAACGAGCAGTACTTC. It encodes CSAEGGERNEQYF.

The gene calls are TRBV12-5 and TRBJ1-1; TRBD1 is a possible D gene (5 bases). V lost 2 bases and J 7 bases, leaving 17 bases between the germline ends. Germline CDR1 is LGHNT and CDR2 is FRNRAP. The CDR3 loop spans 15 amino acids. This CDR3 is CASGLRAALGDEAFF. CDR3 nucleotides: TGTGCTAGTGGTTTGCGGGCAGCCTTAGGGGATGAAGCTTTCTTT.

The V gene is TRBV7-2, the J gene TRBJ2-7; D gene unclear. Trimming cost V 1 base and J 0 bases, with 7 bases left between them. CDR3 length: 14 amino acids. Germline V gene data show CDR1 as SGHTA and CDR2 as FQGNSA. The CDR3 DNA is TGTGCCAGCAGCTTAGGGCAGGCCTCCTACGAGCAGTACTTC. Protein: CASSLGQASYEQYF.

The V gene is TRBV10-3, the J gene TRBJ2-7; D remains unclear. Trimming removed 6 bases from V and 0 bases from J, with 12 bases in between. CDR1 and CDR2 from the germline V gene are ENHRY and SYGVKD. This CDR3 is built from 14 residues. CDR3 residues: CAIRLEQSSYEQYF. CDR3 nucleotide sequence: TGTGCCATCAGGCTAGAGCAGAGCTCCTACGAGCAGTACTTC.

This chain links TRBV11-2 with TRBJ2-1, with 10 bases fitting TRBD2. CDR3 length equals 14 residues. Per germline, CDR1 SGHAT and CDR2 FQNNGV. J was trimmed by 9 bases and V by 2 bases; bases with no gene match: 4. CDR3 nucleotide sequence: TGTGCCAGCAGCTTACCTAGCGGGAGCTCTGAGCAGTTCTTC. Residues: CASSLPSGSSEQFF.

This clone was found a few times. This chain connects TRBV4-3 to TRBJ2-3, with a possible D match to TRBD2 (6 bases). Between the trimmed V and J ends, which lost 4 bases and 1 base, there was a span of 9 bases. The CDR3 length is 14 residues. The germline CDR1 and CDR2 sequences are LGHNA and YSLEER. CDR3 bases: TGCGCCAGCAGCCCGGGACTGCGCACAGATACGCAGTATTTT. This gives the protein CASSPGLRTDTQYF.

V and J are TRBV23-1 and TRBJ2-2; TRBD1 matches at 8 bases. TRBV23-1 carries the ORF label, with uncertain function. The V and J ends lost 0 bases and 4 bases, in that order; junction bases with no gene match: 7. CDR3 size: 17 residues. CDR3 sequence: CASSQSSRGRVTGELFF. CDR3 nucleotides: TGCGCCAGCAGTCAATCGAGCAGGGGGCGCGTCACCGGGGAGCTGTTTTTT.

The chain employs TRBV2 and TRBJ1-3, with D perhaps matching TRBD1 (6 bases). Germline values: CDR1 SNHLY, CDR2 FYNNEI. This CDR3 comprises 13 residues. Trimming left V 6 bases short and J 3 bases short, with 9 bases between. The chain's CDR3 is CASRTGFGNTIYF. CDR3 DNA sequence: TGTGCCAGCAGGACAGGCTTTGGAAACACCATATATTTT.

The CDR3 loop is CASSLLPATEAFF. As DNA, the CDR3 is TGTGCCAGCAGTTTATTGCCTGCGACTGAAGCTTTCTTT. The chain carries TRBV27 and TRBJ1-1; no reliable D call. The germline V gene encodes CDR1 MNHEY and CDR2 SMNVEV (reference sequence). V was pared by 1 base and J by 5 bases, with 8 bases between. The CDR3 runs to 13 residues.

The chain employs TRBV11-3 and TRBJ2-7, with TRBD2 matching 14 bases. This CDR3 has 15 amino acids. V trimming: 5 bases; J trimming: 7 bases; junction bases outside the gene matches: 7. Germline V gene lookup returns CDR1 SGHNT and CDR2 YENEEA. CDR3 sequence: CASSRTSGRITEQYF. CDR3 bases: TGTGCCAGCAGCCGGACTAGCGGGAGGATAACAGAGCAGTACTTC.

CDR3 coding DNA: TGCGCCAGCAGCCTTAGGACGGGGGGGTATAGCTATGGCTACACCTTC. Its protein is CASSLRTGGYSYGYTF. The genes are TRBV4-1 and TRBJ1-2, with a possible D match to TRBD1 (5 bases). The V end was cut by 4 bases, the J end by 4 bases, with 19 bases between. The CDR3 sequence is 16 residues long. The germline V gene encodes CDR1 MGHRA and CDR2 YSYEKL.

The count of this clone is one. The rearrangement joins TRBV25-1 to TRBJ1-2, with TRBD1 as a possible D gene (5 bases). V gave up 8 bases and J gave up 4 bases, with 17 bases separating them. CDR1 is MGHDK and CDR2 is SYGVNS in the germline V gene. This CDR3 has 14 residues. The CDR3 is CASGGLGTRYGYTF. In nucleotides, the CDR3 is TGTGCCAGCGGCGGACTGGGGACTCGCTATGGCTACACCTTC.

This clone was found once. The V gene is TRBV29-1, the J gene TRBJ2-5; TRBD1 matches 9 bases. The junction had 8 bases not matched to a gene; V was cut back by 7 bases and J by 5 bases. Per the germline V gene, CDR1 is SQVTM and CDR2 is ANQGSEA. The CDR3 is 13 residues long. The CDR3 sequence is CSGKQGAGETQYF. The CDR3 nucleotides read TGCAGCGGAAAACAGGGGGCGGGGGAGACCCAGTACTTC.

The V gene is TRBV27, the J gene TRBJ2-2; 7 nucleotides line up with TRBD1. V lost 5 bases to trimming and J lost 1 base; unmatched junction nucleotides: 7. Germline assignment: CDR1 MNHEY and CDR2 SMNVEV (reference sequence). CDR3 size: 16 residues. CDR3 coding DNA: TGTGCCAGCAGTATACTGACAGGGTTGAACACCGGGGAGCTGTTTTTT. Its translation is CASSILTGLNTGELFF.

CDR3 sequence: CASSLAAEGAGGETQYF. The CDR3 DNA reads TGTGCCAGCAGCTTAGCGGCAGAGGGGGCGGGCGGAGAGACCCAGTACTTC. The chain carries TRBV7-2 and TRBJ2-5; 7 bases align to TRBD1. This CDR3 region has 17 residues. Germline lookup yields CDR1 SGHTA and CDR2 FQGNSA. With V trimmed by 0 bases and J by 4 bases, 11 bases remained unmatched.

This chain uses TRBV19 with TRBJ2-5, with TRBD2 matching 10 bases. J gave up 5 bases and V 3 bases, and 9 bases lay outside the gene matches. The V gene's germline CDR1 is LNHDA and CDR2 SQIVND (reference sequence). This CDR3 spans 16 amino acids. CDR3: CASSIVSGRSRETQYF. The CDR3 DNA sequence: TGTGCCAGTAGTATCGTTAGCGGGAGGTCGAGGGAGACCCAGTACTTC.

The chain uses TRBV2 and TRBJ2-5; 7 bases are a match to TRBD1. After removal of 5 bases from V and 5 bases from J, the junction contained 5 bases not matched to a gene. The CDR3 has 13 residues. From germline, CDR1 is SNHLY and CDR2 FYNNEI. The CDR3 DNA is TGTGCCAGCAGTCTAAACAGGGGTGAGACCCAGTACTTC. It is translated as CASSLNRGETQYF.

J is TRBJ2-1 and V is TRBV19, with 8 positions matching TRBD2. Germline V gene sequence: CDR1 LNHDA, CDR2 SQIVND (reference sequence). The CDR3 has 17 amino acids. V trimming: 3 bases; J trimming: 5 bases; junction bases outside the gene matches: 12. DNA for the CDR3: TGTGCCAGTAGTATGTGGGGGCCTACAGCGGGGGACAATGAGCAGTTCTTC. It specifies CASSMWGPTAGDNEQFF.

By sample fraction, this clone is large. The chain joins TRBV6-5 to TRBJ2-1; 9 bases fit TRBD2. The V and J ends lost 6 bases and 6 bases, in that order; junction bases with no gene match: 9. The CDR3 spans 15 residues. Germline V gene lookup returns CDR1 MNHEY and CDR2 SVGAGI. This chain's CDR3 is CASSPTGTSRNEQFF. The CDR3 DNA is TGTGCCAGCAGCCCGACCGGGACTAGCCGCAATGAGCAGTTCTTC.

This clone was seen more than once but under ten times. The chain uses TRBV19 and TRBJ2-7, with 8 bases matching TRBD2. Germline CDR1 reads LNHDA; CDR2 reads SQIVND (reference sequence). The CDR3 contains 14 residues. V was clipped by 6 bases and J by 2 bases; unmatched bases: 6. DNA for the CDR3: TGTGCCAGTAGGGCAAGCGGGGGCACCTACGAGCAGTACTTC. It codes for CASRASGGTYEQYF.

The CDR3 nucleotides read TGTGCCAGCAGTGAAGCTTGGGCCACTAATGAAAAACTGTTTTTT. Translation gives CASSEAWATNEKLFF. This chain uses TRBV6-1 with TRBJ1-4; D is ambiguous. Germline-derived CDR1 and CDR2 are MNHNS and SASEGT. Trimming left V 0 bases short and J 2 bases short, with 7 bases between. The CDR3 has 15 residues.

The rearrangement joins TRBV5-4 to TRBJ1-1; D gene unclear. The CDR3 is made up of 13 amino acids. Trimming left V 2 bases short and J 7 bases short, with 12 bases between. Germline V CDR1 and CDR2: SGHNT, YYREEE (reference sequence). The CDR3 spells CASSLTGYDEAFF. In nucleotides, the CDR3 is TGTGCCAGCAGCTTAACCGGGTATGATGAAGCTTTCTTT.

This chain connects TRBV4-2 to TRBJ1-2; tentatively, D is TRBD1 (6 bases). CDR1 LGHNA and CDR2 YNFKEQ come from the germline V gene. Trimming removed 4 bases at V and 4 bases at J, with 16 bases between. This CDR3 is built from 15 residues. The CDR3: CASSPERQAPYGYTF. DNA for the CDR3: TGTGCCAGCAGCCCGGAGAGACAGGCCCCCTATGGCTACACCTTC.

The rearrangement joins TRBV5-4 to TRBJ1-4, with 7 bases matching TRBD1. The V gene end was trimmed by 4 bases and the J gene end by 5 bases; junction bases not matched to a gene: 11. The germline CDR1 and CDR2 sequences are SGHNT and YYREEE (reference sequence). This CDR3 has 16 residues. The CDR3 nucleotides are TGTGCCAGCAGCAGGGGGCCGACGGTAGAGAATGAAAAACTGTTTTTT. It translates to CASSRGPTVENEKLFF.

The chain couples TRBV4-3 to TRBJ1-2; 10 nucleotides line up with TRBD1. CDR3 length: 15 residues. J lost 4 bases, V lost 2 bases, and 4 bases had no gene match. Germline assignment: CDR1 LGHNA and CDR2 YSLEER. CDR3 bases: TGCGCCAGCAGCCAAAGTCGGACAGGGGGCTATGGCTACACCTTC. Encoded protein: CASSQSRTGGYGYTF.

The chain combines TRBV25-1 with TRBJ2-1; D is perhaps TRBD1 (5 bases). Per the germline V gene, CDR1 is MGHDK and CDR2 is SYGVNS. V was pared by 2 bases and J by 2 bases, with 13 bases between. The CDR3 is 16 residues long. The CDR3 DNA reads TGTGCCAGCAGTGAACAGGGCGCCTTACCCTACAATGAGCAGTTCTTC. This codes for CASSEQGALPYNEQFF. Full variable domain (rest looked up from reference TRBV25-1 and TRBJ2-1): EADIYQTPRYLVIGTGKKITLECSQTMGHDKMYWYQQDPGMELHLIHYSYGVNSTEKGDLSSESTVSRIRTEHFPLTLESARPSHTSQYLCASSEQGALPYNEQFFGPGTRLTVL.

This clone is a singleton in its sample. The chain employs TRBV5-4 and TRBJ2-3; 10 nucleotides agree with TRBD2. The CDR3 length is 17 residues. V shed 5 bases and J 0 bases; nucleotides not matched to a gene: 9. The germline CDR1 and CDR2 sequences are SGHNT and YYREEE (reference sequence). CDR3 in amino acids: CASSVMLAGASTDTQYF. The CDR3 DNA sequence: TGTGCCAGCAGTGTCATGCTAGCGGGGGCGAGCACAGATACGCAGTATTTT. Together with reference TRBV5-4 and TRBJ2-3, the CDR3 gives the full variable domain: ETGVTQSPTHLIKTRGQQVTLRCSSQSGHNTVSWYQQALGQGPQFIFQYYREEENGRGNFPPRFSGLQFPNYSSELNVNALELDDSALYLCASSVMLAGASTDTQYFGPGTRLTVL.

The chain recombines TRBV7-3 with TRBJ2-2, with 9 bases matching TRBD2. CDR3 size: 15 residues. Germline V gene data show CDR1 as SGHTA and CDR2 as FQGTGA. J lost 5 bases, V lost 4 bases, and 5 bases had no gene match. The CDR3 DNA reads as TGTGCCAGCAGCTCGGCGGGGGGGAGGACCGGGGAGCTGTTTTTT. Its protein is CASSSAGGRTGELFF.

This rearrangement joins TRBV5-1 to TRBJ2-7; 7 bases agree with TRBD1. With V trimmed by 4 bases and J by 2 bases, 6 bases remained unmatched. Per germline, CDR1 SGHRS and CDR2 YFSETQ. The CDR3 length is 14 residues. The CDR3 sequence is CASSDPGQTYEQYF. CDR3 sequence (DNA): TGCGCCAGCAGCGACCCGGGACAGACCTACGAGCAGTACTTC.

The genes are TRBV10-3 and TRBJ2-3, with 11 positions matching TRBD2. Germline V gene data show CDR1 as ENHRY and CDR2 as SYGVKD. J gave up 1 base and V 11 bases, and 8 bases lay outside the gene matches. The CDR3 loop spans 15 amino acids. The CDR3 bases are TGTGCCGTCACAACTAGCGGGGGCCGCACAGATACGCAGTATTTT. Its translation is CAVTTSGGRTDTQYF.

The chain recombines TRBV4-3 with TRBJ2-2; possible D gene TRBD2, 6 bases. Germline lookup yields CDR1 LGHNA and CDR2 YSLEER. This CDR3 is 18 amino acids long. Trimming left V 0 bases short and J 4 bases short, with 18 bases between. This CDR3 is CASSQDRTGVQFTGELFF. In DNA form, the CDR3 reads TGCGCCAGCAGCCAAGATAGGACGGGGGTACAATTCACCGGGGAGCTGTTTTTT.

The chain has TRBV6-5 and TRBJ1-5; TRBD1 matches at 7 bases. CDR1 and CDR2 from the germline V gene are MNHEY and SVGAGI. Trimming took 6 bases from V and 1 from J; bases not matched to a gene: 3. This CDR3 comprises 14 residues. CDR3 region: CASRRDSSNQPQHF. As DNA, the CDR3 is TGTGCCAGCAGACGGGACAGCAGCAATCAGCCCCAGCATTTT.